A selection of T cell receptor beta chains follows, all from one sample in a study of cytomegalovirus exposure and HLA in healthy donors. Sequencing was performed with immunoSEQ multiplex PCR; in TCRdb, only in-frame clones are kept and a portion is missing. This sample carries around 95,000 clones, nearly 80% of them seen once, and the ten largest clones take roughly 4%. The sample was PBMCs. The receptors shown here come from a woman in her 40s in good health and CMV-seropositive. The CDR3 runs from the conserved cysteine through the conserved F or W. A D gene is named only where the DNA matches it firmly. Not all rows give a size; the values are once, few, many and, for expanded clones, a class.

v_call: TRBV10-1; d_call: NA; clone_size: once; j_call: TRBJ1-5; cdr3_aa: CATSDQVNQPQHF; cdr3_nt: TGCGCCACCAGTGACCAGGTCAATCAGCCCCAGCATTTT
v_call: TRBV11-2; d_call: NA; clone_size: NA; j_call: TRBJ2-3; cdr3_aa: CASSLDIGDLADTQYF; cdr3_nt: TGTGCCAGCAGCTTAGACATAGGGGATTTGGCAGATACGCAGTATTTT
v_call: TRBV5-1; d_call: TRBD1; clone_size: NA; j_call: TRBJ2-3; cdr3_aa: CASTGTGVTDTQYF; cdr3_nt: TGCGCCAGCACCGGGACAGGAGTCACAGATACGCAGTATTTT
v_call: TRBV5-1; d_call: NA; clone_size: NA; j_call: TRBJ2-3; cdr3_aa: CASSLVGERDTQYF; cdr3_nt: TGCGCCAGCAGCTTGGTAGGGGAAAGAGATACGCAGTATTTT
v_call: TRBV5-1; d_call: TRBD1; clone_size: NA; j_call: TRBJ2-1; cdr3_aa: CASSSGGGQGINEQFF; cdr3_nt: TGCGCCAGCAGCTCGGGGGGTGGACAGGGGATCAATGAGCAGTTCTTC
v_call: TRBV6-1; d_call: TRBD2; clone_size: NA; j_call: TRBJ2-7; cdr3_aa: CASGLAGVEQYF; cdr3_nt: TGTGCCAGCGGACTAGCGGGAGTCGAGCAGTACTTC
v_call: TRBV30; d_call: TRBD1; clone_size: NA; j_call: TRBJ1-1; cdr3_aa: CAWSRQGLTEAFF; cdr3_nt: TGTGCCTGGTCCCGACAGGGATTGACTGAAGCTTTCTTT
v_call: TRBV6-6; d_call: TRBD2; clone_size: NA; j_call: TRBJ2-1; cdr3_aa: CASSWDYSYNEQFF; cdr3_nt: TGTGCCAGCAGTTGGGACTACTCCTACAATGAGCAGTTCTTC
v_call: TRBV19; d_call: NA; clone_size: NA; j_call: TRBJ1-4; cdr3_aa: CASSISEKLFF; cdr3_nt: TGTGCCAGTAGTATCAGTGAAAAACTGTTTTTT
v_call: TRBV2; d_call: NA; clone_size: NA; j_call: TRBJ2-3; cdr3_aa: CASSLFPPQADTQYF; cdr3_nt: TGTGCCAGCAGCCTCTTCCCCCCACAAGCAGATACGCAGTATTTT